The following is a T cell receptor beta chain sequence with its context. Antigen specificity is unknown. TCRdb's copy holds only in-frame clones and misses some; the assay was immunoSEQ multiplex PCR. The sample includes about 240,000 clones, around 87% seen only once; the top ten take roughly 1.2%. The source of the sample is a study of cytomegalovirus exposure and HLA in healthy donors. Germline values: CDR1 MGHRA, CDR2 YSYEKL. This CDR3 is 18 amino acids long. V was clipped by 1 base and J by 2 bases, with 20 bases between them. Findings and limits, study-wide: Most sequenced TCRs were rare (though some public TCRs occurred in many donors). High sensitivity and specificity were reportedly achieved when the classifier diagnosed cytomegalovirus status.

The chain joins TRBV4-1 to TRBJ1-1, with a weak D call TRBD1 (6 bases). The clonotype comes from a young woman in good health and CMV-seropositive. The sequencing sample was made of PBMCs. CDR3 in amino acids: CASSQGGGAGRGNTEAFF. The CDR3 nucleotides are TGCGCCAGCAGCCAAGGCGGGGGGGCGGGGCGGGGAAACACTGAAGCTTTCTTT.